This T cell receptor (beta chain) came from a study of shared clonotypes between healthy human individuals. Findings of the study overall: Few donors limited the genetic and exposure-history diversity represented.

As to this clone: Its antigen remains unknown.

Trimming took off 0 bases at V and 12 bases at J, with 14 bases between the two ends. This CDR3 has 13 amino acids. CDR1 is MNHEY, CDR2 SMNVEV, per germline (reference sequence). Repertoires were generated with immunoSEQ multiplex PCR, while TCRdb's copy carries only in-frame clones and drops some. The table lists a few million clones, 80% to 95% of them singletons. Sequenced sample: naive CD4+ T cells from PBMCs. Sample subset: CD45RA+ positively selected. The sequence came from a man younger than 30 in good health. Some clones in this sample may be carry-over from other donors' samples. This chain joins TRBV27 and TRBJ1-1; D not resolved. CDR3 in amino acids: CASSLSRATTTFF. The CDR3 DNA follows: TGTGCCAGCAGTTTATCACGTGCCACGACAACTTTCTTT.